This note documents a single T cell receptor (beta chain) sequence. This entry comes from a study of blood T cell repertoires in COVID-19. The wider study: Donors in the United States, Italy and Spain gave samples during acute or convalescent COVID-19. Nucleic acid was either cDNA or gDNA, and it came from T cells, B-cell-depleted T cells, or PBMCs.

The CDR3 covers 14 residues. V lost 1 base to trimming and J lost 3 bases, with 9 bases between them. CDR1 is LGHDT and CDR2 is YNNKEL in the germline V gene (reference sequence). In the authors' workflow: Nucleated cell counts were estimated from reference gene primer amplification. Assay: immunoSEQ multiplex PCR; the TCRdb copy retains only in-frame clones and omits some. The V and J calls and clone size come from that table; D and trimming were worked out from the DNA. The table includes some 190,000 clones, more than 80% detected once. Sequencing was carried out using peripheral blood. The sequence came from a woman in her fifties or sixties with acute or convalescent COVID-19. This chain connects TRBV3-1 (or the pseudogene TRBV3-2) to TRBJ1-2; TRBD1 is a possible D gene (5 bases). Here the CDR3 DNA reads TGTGCCAGCAGCCAAGCCGGGGGGGACTATGGCTACACCTTC. Translating it yields CASSQAGGDYGYTF.